This T cell receptor beta chain was identified during a study of blood T cell repertoires in COVID-19 (dated by TCRdb to about 2020). For context, the study as a whole: Samples from collaborators originated in the United States, Italy and Spain and spanned both the acute and convalescent phases of COVID-19. The material from the prospective study consisted of cDNA or gDNA derived from T cells, B-cell-depleted T cells, or PBMCs. Subjects who had been exposed to COVID-19, were actively infected with it, or had recovered from it provided the deeply sampled blood TCRbeta repertoires that made up the dataset. The repertoires were made available in a free public database intended to serve as a resource for research on the immune response to SARS-CoV-2. The samples were drawn from the first 160 participants of the ongoing ImmuneRACE study and from 950 to 1,500 subjects provided by 6 global collaborators. Nearly every sample came with metadata listing a de-identified subject ID, COVID-19 status, age in years and sex. Where HLA class I and class II types were available, the types were taken from metadata supplied by the sample provider, not from assay-based typing.

A note on this clone: This receptor's antigen is unknown. No much larger clone is present one base from it, and per-base qualities are unavailable.

TCRbeta CDR3 regions were amplified from genomic DNA by means of the immunoSEQ Assay, a bias-controlled multiplex PCR. The study's processing was this. The number of nucleated cells in each sample was estimated by amplification of reference gene primers within the assay. To quantify the absolute abundance of each unique TCRbeta CDR3 rearrangement, sequence reads were collapsed and filtered. Productive Simpson clonality was computed per sample as the square root of Simpson's diversity index over productive rearrangements. TCRdb's version of the immuneACCESS table is confined to in-frame rearrangements and falls short of the full clone set. An unresolved V gene accounts for under half of the shortfall where checked; the remainder is of unknown origin. V, J and clone size are those of that table, while D and trimming were read from the DNA. Counted in this sample were around 30,000 clones; roughly 90% of them appeared once. The ten largest clones take up approximately 2% of the sample.

From cysteine to phenylalanine, the CDR3 is 13 amino acids long. Only the CDR3 portion is preserved as DNA: 39 bases, with reading frame beginning at the first base. The germline V gene provides CDR1 KGHSH and CDR2 LQKENI. V is cut by 4 bases and J by 5 bases, and the space between the germline ends is 11 bases. The paper as a whole reports these results and caveats: Clinical and demographic metadata were provided uncurated, with the amount varying by source and participant.

The collaborating institutions used their own protocols to collect whole blood in K2EDTA tubes. Collaborator samples were shipped for TCRbeta analysis as frozen whole blood, isolated PBMCs, or DNA extracted from either sample type. This TCR came from a man aged 50 to 60 with active or convalescent COVID-19. The sequencing sample was made of peripheral blood. The sequence joins TRBV18 to TRBJ2-5, with an unclear D gene assignment. CDR3 protein: CASSQPGHETQYF. The DNA reads as follows: TGTGCCAGCTCACAACCGGGCCATGAGACCCAGTACTTC.